Shown below are 32 T cell receptor beta chains from a single sample sequenced in a study of beta chain features in type 1 diabetes. The whole isolated RNA underwent reverse transcription, so sequencing captured expressed TCRB transcripts. Sequencing was performed with immunoSEQ multiplex PCR; in TCRdb, only in-frame clones are kept and a portion is missing. Counted here are 860,000 or so clones, 15% to 20% occurring once; the ten biggest clones make up roughly 0.025%. Source material: naive CD4+ T cells from blood. The receptors here all came from a woman under 30 in good health.

This clone was detected a few times. V gene TRBV18 combines with J gene TRBJ1-1; D is perhaps TRBD1 (6 bases). Per the germline V gene, CDR1 is KGHSH and CDR2 is LQKENI. With 1 base removed from V and 5 bases from J, the gap between germline ends came to 14 bases. CDR3 size: 15 residues. CDR3 sequence reads: CASSPLQGYGTEAFF. The CDR3 coding sequence is TGTGCCAGCTCACCACTTCAGGGGTATGGAACTGAAGCTTTCTTT. Combining the CDR3 with reference TRBV18 and TRBJ1-1 gives the whole variable domain NAGVMQNPRHLVRRRGQEARLRCSPMKGHSHVYWYRQLPEEGLKFMVYLQKENIIDESGMPKERFSAEFPKEGPSILRIQQVVRGDSAAYFCASSPLQGYGTEAFFGQGTRLTVV.

The chain uses TRBV6-1 and TRBJ2-1; a possible D gene is TRBD1 (6 bases). Trimming left V 3 bases short and J 6 bases short, with 9 bases between. CDR3 size: 13 residues. Germline-derived CDR1 and CDR2 are MNHNS and SASEGT. The chain's CDR3 is CASSEIGGNEQFF. CDR3 sequence (DNA): TGTGCCAGCAGTGAGATAGGGGGCAATGAGCAGTTCTTC.

This clone was seen only a few times. The rearrangement joins TRBV27 to TRBJ1-5; 11 bases match TRBD1. The V segment lost 6 bases and the J segment 1 base; nucleotides outside the gene matches: 5. The CDR3 extends over 16 amino acids. Germline-derived CDR1 and CDR2 are MNHEY and SMNVEV (reference sequence). The CDR3 DNA is TGTGCCAGCAGATGGACAGGGGGCAGGAGCAATCAGCCCCAGCATTTT. Residues: CASRWTGGRSNQPQHF.

The J gene is TRBJ2-3, the V gene TRBV7-2; TRBD1 matches at 10 bases. Germline V gene lookup returns CDR1 SGHTA and CDR2 FQGNSA. Trimming removed 5 bases from V and 6 bases from J; junction bases left unmatched: 14. The CDR3 is made up of 17 amino acids. The CDR3 DNA is TGTGCCAGCAGCCTAGGACAGGGGGGAGGAGGAAGGGATACGCAGTATTTT. This gives the protein CASSLGQGGGGRDTQYF.

This clone was seen only a few times. The chain employs TRBV28 and TRBJ2-3; no reliable D call. Trimming cost V 3 bases and J 6 bases, with 13 bases left between them. The CDR3 length is 14 residues. Germline CDR1 and CDR2: MDHEN and SYDVKM. CDR3 bases: TGTGCCAGCAGTTTTGCGCGCCCGCGGGATACGCAGTATTTT. This sequence encodes CASSFARPRDTQYF.

This chain connects TRBV4-2 to TRBJ1-2, with TRBD1 matching 10 bases. Germline values: CDR1 LGHNA, CDR2 YNFKEQ. The CDR3 loop spans 16 amino acids. Trimming cost V 4 bases and J 6 bases; bases outside gene matches: 11. The CDR3 region has the DNA TGTGCCAGCAGCCGGAGCGGGACAGGGGCCGCGGATGGCTACACCTTC. Translation gives CASSRSGTGAADGYTF.

As regards this clone: Other nucleotide sequences from this sample produce the same CDR3. The rearrangement uses TRBV14 and TRBJ1-4; 10 bases align to TRBD1. Germline lookup yields CDR1 SGHDN and CDR2 FVKESK. The ends lost 1 base at V and 7 bases at J; junction bases unmatched: 3. The CDR3 sequence is 15 residues long. This CDR3 is CASSQAGTGVEKLFF. The CDR3 DNA sequence: TGTGCCAGCAGCCAAGCCGGGACAGGGGTTGAAAAACTGTTTTTT.

The chain couples TRBV28 to TRBJ2-1; 16 positions agree with TRBD2. CDR3 size: 15 residues. Germline V gene sequence: CDR1 MDHEN, CDR2 SYDVKM. V gave up 4 bases and J gave up 10 bases; unmatched junction bases: 4. DNA of the CDR3: TGTGCCAGCAGTTCGGGACTAGCGGGAGGGGGCGAGCAGTTCTTC. Translation: CASSSGLAGGGEQFF. Drawing the rest from reference TRBV28 and TRBJ2-1, the complete variable domain is DVKVTQSSRYLVKRTGEKVFLECVQDMDHENMFWYRQDPGLGLRLIYFSYDVKMKEKGDIPEGYSVSREKKERFSLILESASTNQTSMYLCASSSGLAGGGEQFFGPGTRLTVL.

The chain links TRBV2 to TRBJ2-1; perhaps TRBD2 as D (6 bases). This CDR3 comprises 15 residues. Germline loops: CDR1 SNHLY, CDR2 FYNNEI. V shed 7 bases and J shed 4 bases, with 17 bases lying between them. The CDR3 sequence: CASTPSTGVYNEQFF. CDR3 DNA sequence: TGTGCCAGCACCCCGAGCACGGGGGTTTACAATGAGCAGTTCTTC. The complete variable domain, with remaining parts taken from reference TRBV2 and TRBJ2-1, reads EPEVTQTPSHQVTQMGQEVILRCVPISNHLYFYWYRQILGQKVEFLVSFYNNEISEKSEIFDDQFSVERPDGSNFTLKIRSTKLEDSAMYFCASTPSTGVYNEQFFGPGTRLTVL.

This chain uses TRBV7-2 with TRBJ2-1, with D perhaps being TRBD1 or TRBD2 (5 bases each). The CDR3 is 15 residues long. From germline, CDR1 is SGHTA and CDR2 FQGNSA. Trimming removed 5 bases from V and 5 bases from J, with 16 bases in between. The CDR3 reads CASSPKLLGDNEQFF. The DNA for the CDR3 is TGTGCCAGCAGCCCTAAACTACTAGGGGACAATGAGCAGTTCTTC.

With regard to this clone: Other DNA sequences in the sample encode the same CDR3. This chain links TRBV7-2 with TRBJ1-5, with 7 positions matching TRBD1. The V and J ends lost 1 base and 7 bases, in that order; junction bases with no gene match: 4. CDR1 and CDR2 (germline): SGHTA, FQGNSA. The CDR3 spans 14 residues. The CDR3 DNA reads TGTGCCAGCAGCTTAGACAGGGGACCCCAGCCCCAGCATTTT. This gives the protein CASSLDRGPQPQHF.

This chain uses TRBV7-6 with TRBJ2-1; TRBD2 matches at 13 bases. Germline CDR1 is SGHVS and CDR2 is FNYEAQ. The CDR3 contains 18 residues. J was trimmed by 6 bases and V by 2 bases; bases with no gene match: 10. CDR3 bases: TGTGCCAGCAGCTTACTAATACGAGGACTAGCGGGAGTCAATGAGCAGTTCTTC. Its translation: CASSLLIRGLAGVNEQFF.

The genes are TRBV7-3 and TRBJ2-3, with TRBD2 matching 13 bases. Per germline, CDR1 SGHTA and CDR2 FQGTGA. The trim removed 3 bases at V and 1 base at J, leaving 1 base unmatched. The CDR3 sequence is 16 residues long. The CDR3 DNA reads TGTGCCAGCAGCTTGGGACTAGCGGGACGCACAGATACGCAGTATTTT. This gives the protein CASSLGLAGRTDTQYF.

The CDR3 nucleotides are TGTGCCAGCAGTTTATGGGGAGAGCGGAAGGAGGGCTCCTACGAGCAGTACTTC. Protein: CASSLWGERKEGSYEQYF. V usage is TRBV28 and J usage is TRBJ2-7; a weak D match, TRBD2 (6 bases). V lost 0 bases and J lost 0, with 18 bases in between. The CDR3 has 18 residues. Germline values: CDR1 MDHEN, CDR2 SYDVKM. Supplemented by reference TRBV28 and TRBJ2-7, the full variable domain reads DVKVTQSSRYLVKRTGEKVFLECVQDMDHENMFWYRQDPGLGLRLIYFSYDVKMKEKGDIPEGYSVSREKKERFSLILESASTNQTSMYLCASSLWGERKEGSYEQYFGPGTRLTVT.

This clone turned up a few times. This chain links TRBV18 with TRBJ1-1; unclear D gene. The CDR3 is 14 amino acids. Looked up from germline, CDR1 is KGHSH and CDR2 is LQKENI. V shed 1 base and J shed 3 bases, with 9 bases lying between them. CDR3 loop: CASSPHDGYTEAFF. CDR3 bases: TGTGCCAGCTCACCACATGATGGATACACTGAAGCTTTCTTT.

The rearrangement links TRBV7-8 to TRBJ1-1; D uncertain. The CDR3 length is 13 residues. CDR1 and CDR2 (germline): SGHVS, FQNEAQ. V was cut by 8 bases and J by 1 base, with 11 bases left in between. This chain's CDR3 is CASLNIPNTEAFF. The CDR3 region has the DNA TGTGCCAGCTTGAATATACCGAACACTGAAGCTTTCTTT.

Only a few counts were recorded for this clone. The chain links TRBV10-3 to TRBJ1-1, with TRBD1 matching over 10 bases. This CDR3 has 14 residues. The junction had 4 bases not matched to a gene; V was cut back by 5 bases and J by 4 bases. Germline loops: CDR1 ENHRY, CDR2 SYGVKD. CDR3 protein: CAISLDRGPTEAFF. The CDR3 nucleotides read TGTGCCATCAGTTTAGACAGGGGGCCCACTGAAGCTTTCTTT.

This clone was seen more than once but under ten times. The J gene is TRBJ2-3, the V gene TRBV7-2; 8 bases are shared with TRBD2. From germline, CDR1 is SGHTA and CDR2 FQGNSA. The CDR3 length is 15 residues. Unmatched junction bases numbered 8, after V lost 5 bases and J lost 4 bases. Here the CDR3 reads CASSQSGSYADTQYF. For the CDR3, the DNA is TGTGCCAGCAGCCAGAGCGGGAGTTACGCAGATACGCAGTATTTT.

In regard to this clone: A junction boundary mismatches the germline segment, possibly from a read error. In DNA form, the CDR3 reads TGTGCCATCGCCCGGGGGGGTAGCGATCAGCCCCAGCATTTT. Residues: CAIARGGSDQPQHF. This chain links TRBV28 with TRBJ1-5, with D tentatively TRBD1 (5 bases). This CDR3 spans 14 amino acids. The germline CDR1 and CDR2 sequences are MDHEN and SYDVKM.

This clone was recorded a few times. V and J are TRBV7-2 and TRBJ1-1, with D perhaps TRBD1 (5 bases). The germline V and J ends were trimmed by 6 bases and 9 bases, with 17 bases remaining between them. Germline lookup yields CDR1 SGHTA and CDR2 FQGNSA. The CDR3 is made up of 13 amino acids. For the CDR3, the DNA is TGTGCCAGCAGACAAGGCGGAGGGGTTAAAGCTTTCTTT. Translating gives CASRQGGGVKAFF.

This clone was seen more than once but under ten times. The V call is TRBV4-2, the J call TRBJ1-4, with D possibly being TRBD1 (5 bases). V dropped 4 bases and J dropped 10 bases, with 25 bases sitting between them. In germline, CDR1 is LGHNA, CDR2 YNFKEQ. The CDR3 has 17 amino acids. The DNA of the CDR3 is TGTGCCAGCAGCCCCGCTGCGGGGTGGGGGGACGTGGGAAAACTGTTTTTT. This sequence encodes CASSPAAGWGDVGKLFF.

V is TRBV7-3 and J is TRBJ2-1; D remains unclear. The ends were cut back, 5 bases at V and 4 bases at J, with 12 bases in the middle. The CDR3 extends over 14 amino acids. The V gene's germline CDR1 is SGHTA and CDR2 FQGTGA. The CDR3 nucleotides are TGTGCCAGCAGCCCTCCCCGATATTACAATGAGCAGTTCTTC. Its translation is CASSPPRYYNEQFF.

The chain has TRBV27 and TRBJ2-5; TRBD1 is a possible D gene (6 bases). V lost 5 bases and J 5 bases, leaving 12 bases between the germline ends. CDR3 length: 13 amino acids. The germline V gene encodes CDR1 MNHEY and CDR2 SMNVEV (reference sequence). The CDR3 loop is CASSPRGMETQYF. The CDR3 DNA sequence: TGTGCCAGCAGTCCTAGGGGGATGGAGACCCAGTACTTC.

V usage is TRBV29-1 and J usage is TRBJ2-5; 7 bases match TRBD1. Germline lookup yields CDR1 SQVTM and CDR2 ANQGSEA. J lost 6 bases, V lost 4 bases, and 14 bases had no gene match. CDR3 size: 15 residues. CDR3 bases: TGCAGCGTTGTCCCCCCAGTTGTGGGACAGCAGACCCAGTACTTC. The encoded protein is CSVVPPVVGQQTQYF.

The chain joins TRBV18 to TRBJ2-7; weak D call: TRBD1 (7 bases). The V and J ends lost 4 bases and 0 bases respectively, with 16 bases between them. Germline CDR1 KGHSH, CDR2 LQKENI. The length of the CDR3 is 16 residues. The chain's CDR3 is CASSQLGTAGSYEQYF. The CDR3 nucleotides read TGTGCCAGCTCACAGCTCGGGACAGCGGGCTCCTACGAGCAGTACTTC.

This clone was seen a handful of times. This chain uses TRBV5-6 with TRBJ2-1; 7 bases map to TRBD1. CDR1 is SGHDT, CDR2 YYEEEE, per germline. The CDR3 runs to 13 residues. J was trimmed by 6 bases and V by 7 bases; bases with no gene match: 7. CDR3 nucleotide sequence: TGTGCCAGCGTCAGGAACAGGGGCAATGAGCAGTTCTTC. It codes for CASVRNRGNEQFF.

The rearrangement uses TRBV2 and TRBJ2-1; 11 bases line up with TRBD1. The V gene's germline CDR1 is SNHLY and CDR2 FYNNEI. The CDR3 is made up of 14 amino acids. Trimming took 8 bases from V and 3 from J; bases not matched to a gene: 3. CDR3 DNA: TGTGCCAGCGGACAGGGGGCGGGCTACAATGAGCAGTTCTTC. Protein product: CASGQGAGYNEQFF.

The CDR3 here is CASGGGSYSTDTQYF. The CDR3, as DNA: TGTGCCAGCGGTGGTGGTAGTTACAGCACAGATACGCAGTATTTT. The chain joins TRBV2 to TRBJ2-3; D is undetermined. CDR1 SNHLY and CDR2 FYNNEI come from the germline V gene. V gave up 8 bases and J gave up 0 bases, with 15 bases separating them. CDR3 size: 15 residues.

The V call is TRBV29-1, the J call TRBJ2-3, with D perhaps TRBD1 (6 bases). Germline assignment: CDR1 SQVTM and CDR2 ANQGSEA. This CDR3 contains 14 residues. The V gene lost 6 bases and the J gene lost 11 bases, with 24 bases spanning the gap. The chain's CDR3 is CSVENNDRSRGQYF. DNA of the CDR3: TGCAGCGTAGAAAACAACGACAGGTCCCGCGGGCAGTATTTT.

This chain joins TRBV11-1 and TRBJ2-7, with 12 bases that match TRBD1. This CDR3 has 16 residues. CDR1 and CDR2 (germline): SGHAT, FQDESV (reference sequence). With 5 bases clipped from V and 7 bases from J, the junction kept 12 bases outside the gene matches. This CDR3 reads CASSKPGQGANWEQYF. The CDR3, as DNA: TGTGCCAGCAGCAAGCCGGGACAGGGGGCCAACTGGGAGCAGTACTTC.

The V gene is TRBV4-2, the J gene TRBJ2-2; 7 nucleotides align to TRBD2. Per germline, CDR1 LGHNA and CDR2 YNFKEQ. The trim removed 6 bases at V and 3 bases at J, leaving 7 bases unmatched. The CDR3 is 15 amino acids. The chain's CDR3 is CASREEAGYTGELFF. The CDR3 coding sequence is TGTGCCAGCAGGGAGGAAGCGGGATACACCGGGGAGCTGTTTTTT.

The chain combines TRBV2 with TRBJ1-5; D is perhaps TRBD1 (6 bases). The V end lost 11 bases, the J end lost 3 bases, and 14 bases lay between the germline ends. CDR1 and CDR2 (germline): SNHLY, FYNNEI. This CDR3 contains 13 residues. As DNA, the CDR3 is TGTGCCTGTAGACAGGACCACAATCAGCCCCAGCATTTT. Amino acid sequence: CACRQDHNQPQHF.